A single sample is the source of the 25 T cell receptor beta chains below, sequenced in a study of Ad26.COV2.S vaccination and SARS-CoV-2 variants. Assay: immunoSEQ multiplex PCR; the TCRdb copy retains only in-frame clones and omits some. The sample lists about 480,000 clones, 87% occurring once. Treatment denoted: some 20 received Ad26.COV2.S at low or high dose, single or two shots; about 5 received placebo; per-sample allocation not given. Day 63 after the first vaccine or placebo injection was the time point for sampling. Specimen: peripheral blood, collected in a trial of Ad26.COV2.S vaccine versus placebo. The receptors originated from a person between 18 and 65 years old who received the Ad26.COV2.S COVID-19 vaccine or a placebo.

This chain uses TRBV7-9 with TRBJ2-4; D possibly corresponds to TRBD1 (5 bases). V lost 4 bases, J lost 0 bases, and 10 bases lay in between. CDR3 length: 15 residues. Germline V gives CDR1 SEHNR, CDR2 FQNEAQ (reference sequence). The CDR3 reads CASSSSTVAKNIQYF. The CDR3, as DNA: TGTGCCAGCAGCTCCTCGACAGTAGCCAAAAACATTCAGTACTTC. The full variable domain, rest sourced from reference TRBV7-9 and TRBJ2-4, is DTGVSQNPRHKITKRGQNVTFRCDPISEHNRLYWYRQTLGQGPEFLTYFQNEAQLEKSRLLSDRFSAERPKGSFSTLEIQRTEQGDSAMYLCASSSSTVAKNIQYFGAGTRLSVL.

V usage is TRBV7-9 and J usage is TRBJ1-3; D not resolved. CDR1 is SEHNR and CDR2 is FQNEAQ in the germline V gene (reference sequence). This CDR3 has 16 amino acids. Trimming cost V 5 bases and J 0 bases, with 14 bases left between them. The CDR3 nucleotides are TGTGCCAGCAGCCGCCGCCCAGGTGACTCTGGAAACACCATATATTTT. It yields the protein CASSRRPGDSGNTIYF.

To note about this clone: Compared with germline, one end of the junction differs, possibly owing to a read error. The chain recombines TRBV6-6 with TRBJ1-1; D possibly corresponds to TRBD1 (5 bases). The germline gives CDR1 MNHNY, CDR2 SVGAGI (reference sequence). The CDR3 extends over 13 amino acids. The CDR3 bases are TGTGCCAGCAGTTACGAGGGACTAACCGAACCCCACTTT. Translation: CASSYEGLTEPHF.

This chain uses TRBV14 with TRBJ1-2, with a weak D call TRBD1 (5 bases). Germline loops: CDR1 SGHDN, CDR2 FVKESK. The CDR3 extends over 14 amino acids. V lost 5 bases, J lost 1 base, and 11 bases lay in between. CDR3 loop: CASSGGVLNYGYTF. Written as DNA, the CDR3 is TGTGCCAGCAGCGGGGGGGTACTTAACTATGGCTACACCTTC. Based on the CDR3 plus reference TRBV14 and TRBJ1-2, the full variable domain is EAGVTQFPSHSVIEKGQTVTLRCDPISGHDNLYWYRRVMGKEIKFLLHFVKESKQDESGMPNNRFLAERTGGTYSTLKVQPAELEDSGVYFCASSGGVLNYGYTFGSGTRLTVV.

In the case of this clone: Within the sample, other DNA sequences also encode this same CDR3. This chain uses TRBV30 with TRBJ2-7; D is unclear. The CDR3 spans 10 residues. V was cut by 5 bases and J by 4 bases, with 6 bases left in between. Germline loops: CDR1 GTSNPN, CDR2 SVGIG (reference sequence). CDR3 sequence: CAWGAYEQYF. The CDR3 bases are TGTGCCTGGGGTGCTTACGAGCAGTACTTC.

J is TRBJ1-2 and V is TRBV29-1; 8 positions agree with TRBD1. This CDR3 is built from 12 residues. The junction had 8 bases not matched to a gene; V was cut back by 8 bases and J by 6 bases. The germline CDR1 and CDR2 sequences are SQVTM and ANQGSEA. CDR3 sequence (DNA): TGCAGCATAGACAGGGGTTCGGATGGCTACACCTTC. It codes for CSIDRGSDGYTF.

The chain is built from TRBV7-2 and TRBJ2-2; D ambiguous. The V gene's germline CDR1 is SGHTA and CDR2 FQGNSA. Deletions cut 5 bases from V and 6 bases from J, with 10 bases between. The CDR3 length is 13 residues. The CDR3, as DNA: TGTGCCAGCAGCGGCATTTTGTCCGGGGAGCTGTTTTTT. Its protein is CASSGILSGELFF.

This CDR3 reads CASSIRLAGLGELFF. The CDR3, as DNA: TGTGCCAGTAGTATTCGACTAGCGGGCCTCGGGGAGCTGTTTTTT. This chain joins TRBV19 and TRBJ2-2, with 10 nucleotides matching TRBD2. In germline, CDR1 is LNHDA, CDR2 SQIVND (reference sequence). The ends lost 3 bases at V and 7 bases at J; junction bases unmatched: 5. This CDR3 has 15 amino acids.

This sequence joins TRBV27 and TRBJ2-3; D assignment may be TRBD1 or TRBD2 (5 bases each). The V and J ends lost 4 bases and 0 bases respectively, with 11 bases between them. Germline V gene data show CDR1 as MNHEY and CDR2 as SMNVEV (reference sequence). This CDR3 comprises 15 residues. CDR3 nucleotide sequence: TGTGCCAGCAGTTGGGGGACCCGTAGCACAGATACGCAGTATTTT. This codes for CASSWGTRSTDTQYF.

The chain carries TRBV7-8 and TRBJ2-1; TRBD2 matches at 7 bases. The trim removed 2 bases at V and 7 bases at J, leaving 17 bases unmatched. Looked up from germline, CDR1 is SGHVS and CDR2 is FQNEAQ. This CDR3 has 18 residues. CDR3 DNA: TGTGCCAGCAGCTTATCGTACGCGGGAGTACGCGGAGGGAATGAGCAGTTCTTC. Translating gives CASSLSYAGVRGGNEQFF. Drawing the rest from reference TRBV7-8 and TRBJ2-1, the complete variable domain is GAGVSQSPRYKVAKRGQDVALRCDPISGHVSLFWYQQALGQGPEFLTYFQNEAQLDKSGLPSDRFFAERPEGSVSTLKIQRTQQEDSAVYLCASSLSYAGVRGGNEQFFGPGTRLTVL.

The chain employs TRBV30 and TRBJ2-3, with 14 bases fitting TRBD2. The CDR3 covers 22 residues. V lost 2 bases to trimming and J lost 2 bases; unmatched junction nucleotides: 21. Germline V gene lookup returns CDR1 GTSNPN and CDR2 SVGIG (reference sequence). CDR3 loop: CAWSRLGGPTGTSGRYTDTQYF. The DNA of the CDR3 is TGTGCCTGGAGTCGACTCGGCGGGCCAACCGGGACTAGCGGGAGATACACAGATACGCAGTATTTT.

CDR3 DNA: TGTGCCAGCAGCCGGGACAGGTGGGGCTATGGCTACACCTTC. Protein sequence: CASSRDRWGYGYTF. V is TRBV14 and J is TRBJ1-2; 8 bases line up with TRBD1. Germline-derived CDR1 and CDR2 are SGHDN and FVKESK. Trimming cost V 4 bases and J 4 bases; bases outside gene matches: 5. The CDR3 is made up of 14 amino acids.

The chain is built from TRBV7-8 and TRBJ1-2; 9 bases agree with TRBD1. CDR3 length: 12 residues. CDR1 and CDR2 from the germline V gene are SGHVS and FQNEAQ. After removal of 5 bases from V and 7 bases from J, the junction contained 2 bases not matched to a gene. The CDR3 DNA reads TGTGCCAGCAGCACAGGGGGCTTTGGCTACACCTTC. This translates into CASSTGGFGYTF.

The chain combines TRBV6-2 or TRBV6-3 with TRBJ2-7; D gene ambiguous. CDR3 size: 15 residues. Trimming left V 7 bases short and J 2 bases short, with 18 bases between. Germline CDR1 MNHEY, CDR2 SVGEGT. This chain's CDR3 is CASTPSRARTYEQYF. Here the CDR3 DNA reads TGTGCCAGCACCCCATCTCGGGCCAGGACCTACGAGCAGTACTTC.

This chain uses TRBV30 with TRBJ2-1, with TRBD2 matching 14 bases. CDR3 length: 13 residues. CDR1 is GTSNPN and CDR2 is SVGIG in the germline V gene (reference sequence). With V trimmed by 7 bases and J by 11 bases, 7 bases remained unmatched. CDR3 amino acids: CAYTTSGRAKQFF. As DNA, the CDR3 is TGTGCCTACACGACTAGCGGGAGGGCCAAGCAGTTCTTC.

This clone was seen just once. The J gene is TRBJ2-6, the V gene TRBV30; perhaps TRBD2 as D (7 bases). Germline-derived CDR1 and CDR2 are GTSNPN and SVGIG (reference sequence). The CDR3 has 16 amino acids. The germline V and J ends were trimmed by 3 bases and 2 bases, with 14 bases remaining between them. CDR3 nucleotide sequence: TGTGCCTGGAGCGATGGCGGGGGCGCTGGGGCCAACGTCCTGACTTTC. This gives the protein CAWSDGGGAGANVLTF.

This clone was detected once. The chain uses TRBV4-2 and TRBJ2-7; weak D call: TRBD1 (5 bases). CDR1 and CDR2 (germline): LGHNA, YNFKEQ. The V gene lost 1 base and the J gene lost 0 bases, with 10 bases spanning the gap. CDR3 length: 15 residues. The CDR3 bases are TGTGCCAGCAGCCAAGGACAGCTAAACTCCTACGAGCAGTACTTC. Protein sequence: CASSQGQLNSYEQYF.

V and J are TRBV5-1 and TRBJ2-7; D is ambiguous. The ends were cut back, 0 bases at V and 2 bases at J, with 6 bases in the middle. Germline-derived CDR1 and CDR2 are SGHRS and YFSETQ. This CDR3 comprises 13 residues. Written as DNA, the CDR3 is TGCGCCAGCAGCTTGGATCCTACCTACGAGCAGTACTTC. It specifies CASSLDPTYEQYF.

This clone was seen a few times. The junction differs from germline at one of its ends, possibly a read error. The chain couples TRBV7-7 to TRBJ1-5, with a possible D match to TRBD1 (6 bases). The CDR3 extends over 16 amino acids. Germline V gene lookup returns CDR1 SSHAT and CDR2 FNYEAQ (reference sequence). CDR3 protein: CASSLFSRQGNQPQHF. The CDR3 nucleotides are TGTGCTAGCAGCTTATTCAGTCGGCAGGGGAATCAGCCCCAGCATTTT. The full variable domain, rest sourced from reference TRBV7-7 and TRBJ1-5, is GAGVSQSPRYKVTKRGQDVTLRCDPISSHATLYWYQQALGQGPEFLTYFNYEAQPDKSGLPSDRFSAERPEGSISTLTIQRTEQRDSAMYRCASSLFSRQGNQPQHFGDGTRLSIL.

This clone appeared a single time. V gene TRBV7-2 combines with J gene TRBJ2-5, with D possibly matching TRBD1 (6 bases). V was clipped by 2 bases and J by 11 bases, with 18 bases between them. The CDR3 totals 14 residues. The V gene's germline CDR1 is SGHTA and CDR2 FQGNSA. Written as DNA, the CDR3 is TGTGCCAGCAGCTTAAAGGGGGTATCTTTGGCTCAGTACTTC. This gives the protein CASSLKGVSLAQYF.

The V and J genes are TRBV28 and TRBJ2-1, with D perhaps matching TRBD1 (6 bases). CDR1 and CDR2 (germline): MDHEN, SYDVKM. V was shortened by 6 bases and J by 0 bases, with 18 bases between the two germline ends. This CDR3 comprises 17 residues. CDR3: CASSQIKQGSSYNEQFF. The DNA for the CDR3 is TGTGCCAGCAGCCAGATTAAACAGGGCAGCTCCTACAATGAGCAGTTCTTC.

CDR3 sequence reads: CASSPRDNNQPQHF. The CDR3 DNA reads TGCGCCAGCAGCCCCCGGGACAATAATCAGCCCCAGCATTTT. The V call is TRBV4-1, the J call TRBJ1-5; possible D gene TRBD1, 6 bases. The V end was cut by 4 bases, the J end by 4 bases, with 11 bases between. Germline V gene data show CDR1 as MGHRA and CDR2 as YSYEKL. This CDR3 is 14 amino acids long.

J is TRBJ1-2 and V is TRBV6-4, with D possibly TRBD1 on 5 matching bases. This CDR3 is built from 14 residues. Germline V lookup: CDR1 MRHNA, CDR2 SNTAGT. Trimming removed 4 bases at V and 4 bases at J, with 13 bases between. CDR3: CASSGPQGIYGYTF. The CDR3 DNA reads as TGTGCCAGCAGTGGCCCGCAGGGAATCTATGGCTACACCTTC.

V usage is TRBV28 and J usage is TRBJ1-4; no firm D call. Germline CDR1 reads MDHEN; CDR2 reads SYDVKM. V lost 10 bases and J 8 bases, leaving 17 bases between the germline ends. CDR3 length: 13 amino acids. The CDR3 loop reads CAISDAFGEKLFF. The DNA of the CDR3 is TGTGCCATCTCCGACGCATTTGGAGAAAAACTGTTTTTT.

The V call is TRBV5-4, the J call TRBJ2-3; D is perhaps TRBD1 (6 bases). The length of the CDR3 is 13 residues. In germline, CDR1 is SGHNT, CDR2 YYREEE (reference sequence). V shed 4 bases and J shed 3 bases, with 9 bases lying between them. For the CDR3, the DNA is TGTGCCAGCAGCCGGACAGCTACAGATACGCAGTATTTT. Translated: CASSRTATDTQYF.